Shown below are 9 T cell receptor beta chains from a single sample sequenced in a study of Graves' ophthalmopathy and Graves' hyperthyroidism. Amplified TCR beta CDR3 regions were obtained using RNA transcripts as template. An initial RT-PCR round employing HTBI primers preceded a second-round multiplex PCR. TCRdb re-called the multiplex PCR reads with MiXCR, one entry per CDR3 protein. The top ten clones hold roughly 4.5% of a sample with a few hundred thousand distinct CDR3 sequences, 35% to 45% of them seen once. Source material: peripheral blood or thyroid tissue (not recorded which). The receptors come from an adult man with Graves' hyperthyroidism.

The chain links TRBV7-9 to TRBJ2-5; TRBD2 matches at 8 bases. TRBJ2-1 matches the DNA end more closely, so the J call is doubtful. This CDR3 region has 14 residues. The V gene's germline CDR1 is SEHNR and CDR2 FQNEAQ (reference sequence). CDR3 DNA: TGTGCCAGCAGCTTCTCGCTAGCGGGTGGTGAGCAGTTCTTC. Its translation: CASSFSLAGGEQFF.

A single count supports this clonotype. The chain couples TRBV29-1 to TRBJ2-7; 8 nucleotides agree with TRBD2. The ends lost 8 bases at V and 6 bases at J; junction bases unmatched: 9. The CDR3 is 12 residues long. Germline CDR1 is SQVTM and CDR2 is ANQGSEA. DNA for the CDR3: TGCAGCAGTCAAGCGGGAGTCGGCGAGCAGTACTTC. This codes for CSSQAGVGEQYF.

The sample holds many counts of this clonotype. The chain has TRBV4-2 and TRBJ1-2, with D unresolved. The CDR3 sequence is 15 residues long. V shed 4 bases and J shed 1 base, with 13 bases lying between them. CDR1 LGHNA and CDR2 YNFKEQ come from the germline V gene. The CDR3 nucleotides are TGTGCCAGCAGCCCCCCAGAGGCAGTTAACTATGGCTACACCTTC. It is translated as CASSPPEAVNYGYTF.

This chain connects TRBV7-2 to TRBJ2-7; 12 bases fit TRBD2. There are 18 residues in the CDR3. The germline V gene encodes CDR1 SGHTA and CDR2 FQGNSA. The ends lost 5 bases at V and 2 bases at J; junction bases unmatched: 13. The CDR3 is CASSLSGTSGRLPYEQYF. The CDR3 nucleotides read TGTGCCAGCAGCCTATCCGGGACTAGCGGGCGTTTACCCTACGAGCAGTACTTC. Together with reference TRBV7-2 and TRBJ2-7, the CDR3 gives the full variable domain: GAGVSQSPSNKVTEKGKDVELRCDPISGHTALYWYRQSLGQGLEFLIYFQGNSAPDKSGLPSDRFSAERTGGSVSTLTIQRTQQEDSAVYLCASSLSGTSGRLPYEQYFGPGTRLTVT.

CDR3: CASSLAGGTSGKPQYF. CDR3 bases: TGTGCCAGCAGCTTAGCGGGGGGGACTAGCGGGAAACCCCAGTACTTC. J is TRBJ2-5 and V is TRBV7-2, with 13 bases lining up with TRBD2. V lost 0 bases to trimming and J lost 9 bases; unmatched junction nucleotides: 7. The CDR3 spans 16 residues. The germline V gene encodes CDR1 SGHTA and CDR2 FQGNSA.

The V call is TRBV12-3 or TRBV12-4, the J call TRBJ2-5; D perhaps matches TRBD2 (5 bases). This CDR3 comprises 18 residues. Trimming stripped 2 bases from V and 5 bases from J, with 24 bases between. CDR3 protein: CASSLYVHPSPPGETQYF. DNA of the CDR3: TGTGCCAGCAGTTTATACGTTCATCCATCACCCCCGGGGGAGACCCAGTACTTC.

About this clonotype itself: This may arise from a read error, as a much more abundant clone is one base away. The final CDR3 position lacks the conserved phenylalanine or tryptophan, pointing to a likely read error. CDR3 sequence: CAISDPSGNTGELFL. The CDR3 DNA reads as TGTGCCATCAGTGATCCTAGCGGGAACACCGGGGAGCTGTTTTTA. The chain combines TRBV10-3 with TRBJ2-2, with 7 nucleotides matching TRBD2. The V segment lost 3 bases and the J segment 1 base; nucleotides outside the gene matches: 2. The length of the CDR3 is 15 residues. Looked up from germline, CDR1 is ENHRY and CDR2 is SYGVKD.

This chain uses TRBV2 with TRBJ2-1, with 8 bases fitting TRBD2. CDR1 is SNHLY and CDR2 is FYNNEI in the germline V gene. The V and J ends lost 10 bases and 7 bases, in that order; junction bases with no gene match: 15. The CDR3 extends over 15 amino acids. The CDR3 region is CAKREPSGSHNEQFF. The CDR3 DNA reads TGTGCCAAGCGGGAGCCGAGCGGGAGTCATAATGAGCAGTTCTTC.

V and J are TRBV29-1 and TRBJ1-4; D uncertain. The germline gives CDR1 SQVTM, CDR2 ANQGSEA. Trimming removed 6 bases at V and 5 bases at J, with 19 bases between. The CDR3 runs 15 residues. The chain's CDR3 is CSVAPEGIRNEKLFF. The CDR3 DNA sequence: TGCAGCGTAGCTCCTGAAGGCATACGAAATGAAAAACTGTTTTTT.